Listed below are T cell receptor beta chains from one sample, sequenced in a study of cytomegalovirus exposure and HLA in healthy donors. This table comes from immunoSEQ multiplex PCR, and its TCRdb copy is limited to in-frame clones, with some not included. The repertoire holds 90,000 to 150,000 clones, with 75% to 90% as singletons. The sequencing input was PBMCs. The source of these receptors is a man aged 45-60 years in good health and CMV-seronegative. Each CDR3 is given with its conserved first and last residue. The D gene is left open where the match is weak. Clone size is shown for a subset of rows, as once, few, many or a class of expanded clone.

D gene | J gene | V gene | clone size | CDR3 DNA | CDR3 protein
- | TRBJ2-5 | TRBV28 | - | TGTGCCAGCAGTCCCTTCGCGGGGGCACAAGAGACCCAGTACTTC | CASSPFAGAQETQYF
- | TRBJ2-7 | TRBV19 | - | TGTGCCAGTAGTATCTCTGGGCTTATCCACGAGCAGTACTTC | CASSISGLIHEQYF
TRBD1 | TRBJ1-1 | TRBV10-3 | - | TGTGCCATCAGTGAGTCGATATCGGCCAGGGGGCGTATGAACACTGAAGCTTTCTTT | CAISESISARGRMNTEAFF
- | TRBJ2-1 | TRBV6-1 | - | TGTGCCAGCAGTGATAATAGGGCAGGGGAGCAGTTCTTC | CASSDNRAGEQFF
- | TRBJ2-7 | TRBV28 | few | TGTGCCAGCAGATCCGACAGGTCCTACTACGAGCAGTACTTC | CASRSDRSYYEQYF
TRBD1 | TRBJ1-2 | TRBV30 | - | TGTGCCTGGAGCGGCGACAGGGAATATGGCTACCCCTTC | CAWSGDREYGYPF
TRBD2 | TRBJ2-5 | TRBV28 | - | TGTGCCAGCAGGTTACCACTAGCGGGGGGGGAGACCCAGTACTTC | CASRLPLAGGETQYF
TRBD1 | TRBJ2-7 | TRBV5-4 | - | TGTGCCAGCAGCTTATTACAGGGGTCCCACGAGCAGTACTTC | CASSLLQGSHEQYF
TRBD2 | TRBJ2-3 | TRBV11-2 | - | TGTGCCAGCAGCTCGTCGGCGGGGGGGTATGGTACGCAGTATTTT | CASSSSAGGYGTQYF
- | TRBJ1-1 | TRBV5-1 | - | TGCGCCAGCAGCTTAGGGGGGAACACTGAAGCTTTCTTT | CASSLGGNTEAFF
- | TRBJ1-4 | TRBV7-9 | - | TGTGCCAGCAGTTCTGAGGAAAAACTGTTTTTT | CASSSEEKLFF